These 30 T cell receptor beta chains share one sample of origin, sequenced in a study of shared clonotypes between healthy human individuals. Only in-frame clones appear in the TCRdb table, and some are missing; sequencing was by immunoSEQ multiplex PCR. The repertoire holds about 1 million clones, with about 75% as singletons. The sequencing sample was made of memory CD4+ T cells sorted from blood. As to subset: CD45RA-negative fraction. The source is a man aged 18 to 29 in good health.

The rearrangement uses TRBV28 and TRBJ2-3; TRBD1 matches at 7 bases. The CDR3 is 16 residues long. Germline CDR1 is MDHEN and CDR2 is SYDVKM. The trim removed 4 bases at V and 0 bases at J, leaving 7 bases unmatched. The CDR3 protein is CASSSTGTASTDTQYF. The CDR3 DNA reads TGTGCCAGCAGTTCTACGGGGACAGCTAGCACAGATACGCAGTATTTT.

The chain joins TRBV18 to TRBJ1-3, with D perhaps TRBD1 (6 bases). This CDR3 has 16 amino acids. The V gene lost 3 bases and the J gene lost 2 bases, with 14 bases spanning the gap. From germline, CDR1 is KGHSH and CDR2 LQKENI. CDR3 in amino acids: CASSPPTGLAGNTIYF. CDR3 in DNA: TGTGCCAGCTCACCCCCGACAGGTCTGGCTGGAAACACCATATATTTT.

In nucleotides, the CDR3 is TGTGCCAGCAGCCCGTTACAGGGACTCTACAATGAGCAGTTCTTC. Its protein is CASSPLQGLYNEQFF. This rearrangement joins TRBV5-5 to TRBJ2-1; either TRBD1 or TRBD2 may fit D (6 bases each). This CDR3 region has 15 residues. The ends were cut back, 4 bases at V and 3 bases at J, with 14 bases in the middle. The V gene's germline CDR1 is SGHKS and CDR2 YYEKEE (reference sequence).

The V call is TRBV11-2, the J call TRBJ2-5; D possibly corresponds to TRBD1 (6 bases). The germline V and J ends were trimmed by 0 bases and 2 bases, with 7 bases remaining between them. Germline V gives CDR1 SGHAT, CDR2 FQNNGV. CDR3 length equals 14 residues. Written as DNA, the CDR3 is TGTGCCAGCAGCTTAGATAGGGGGCAAGAGACCCAGTACTTC. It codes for CASSLDRGQETQYF.

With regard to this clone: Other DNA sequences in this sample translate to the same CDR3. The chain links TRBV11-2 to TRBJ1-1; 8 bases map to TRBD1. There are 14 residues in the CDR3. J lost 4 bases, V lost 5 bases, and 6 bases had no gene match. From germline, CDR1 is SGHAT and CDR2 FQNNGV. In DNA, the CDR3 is TGTGCCAGCAGCCCCCAGGGGGCGGGCACTGAAGCTTTCTTT. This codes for CASSPQGAGTEAFF.

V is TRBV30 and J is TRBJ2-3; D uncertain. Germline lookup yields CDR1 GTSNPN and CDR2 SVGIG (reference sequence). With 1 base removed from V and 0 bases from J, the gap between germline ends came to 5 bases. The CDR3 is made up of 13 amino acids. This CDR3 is CAWSAQSTDTQYF. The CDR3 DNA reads TGTGCCTGGAGTGCGCAAAGCACAGATACGCAGTATTTT.

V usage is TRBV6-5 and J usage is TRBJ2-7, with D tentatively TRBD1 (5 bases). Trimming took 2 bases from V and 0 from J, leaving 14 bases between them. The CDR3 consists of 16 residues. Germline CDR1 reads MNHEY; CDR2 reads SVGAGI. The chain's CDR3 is CASSYGAGSSSYEQYF. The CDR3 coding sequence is TGTGCCAGCAGTTACGGGGCAGGGTCAAGCTCCTACGAGCAGTACTTC.

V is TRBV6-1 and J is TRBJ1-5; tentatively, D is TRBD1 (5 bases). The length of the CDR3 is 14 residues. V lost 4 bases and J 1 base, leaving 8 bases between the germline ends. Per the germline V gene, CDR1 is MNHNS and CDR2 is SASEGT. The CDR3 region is CASSGGDSNQPQHF. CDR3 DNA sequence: TGTGCCAGCAGTGGGGGGGACAGCAATCAGCCCCAGCATTTT.

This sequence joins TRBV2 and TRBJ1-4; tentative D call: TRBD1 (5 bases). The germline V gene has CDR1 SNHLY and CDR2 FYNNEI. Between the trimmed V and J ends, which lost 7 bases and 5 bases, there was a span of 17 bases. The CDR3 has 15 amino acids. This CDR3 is CASKNSGTENEKLFF. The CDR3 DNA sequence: TGTGCCAGCAAGAACTCCGGGACGGAAAATGAAAAACTGTTTTTT.

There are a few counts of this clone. The CDR3 sequence is CASMKTSGVANTGELFF. CDR3 bases: TGTGCCAGCATGAAGACTAGCGGGGTAGCGAACACCGGGGAGCTGTTTTTT. V gene TRBV2 combines with J gene TRBJ2-2; TRBD2 matches 11 bases. This CDR3 has 17 amino acids. Per germline, CDR1 SNHLY and CDR2 FYNNEI. V dropped 7 bases and J dropped 0; count of bases not matched to a gene: 7.

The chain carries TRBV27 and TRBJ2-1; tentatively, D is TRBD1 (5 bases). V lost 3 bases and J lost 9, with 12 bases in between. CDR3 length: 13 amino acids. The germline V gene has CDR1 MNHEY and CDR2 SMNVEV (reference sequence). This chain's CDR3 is CASSFRAGPEQFF. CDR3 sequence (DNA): TGTGCCAGCAGTTTTCGGGCAGGGCCTGAGCAGTTCTTC.

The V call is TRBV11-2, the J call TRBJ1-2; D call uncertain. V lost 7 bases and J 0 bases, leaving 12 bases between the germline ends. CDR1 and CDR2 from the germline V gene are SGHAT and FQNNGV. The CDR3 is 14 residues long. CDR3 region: CASNPLGSNYGYTF. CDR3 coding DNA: TGTGCCAGCAACCCGCTCGGGTCTAACTATGGCTACACCTTC.

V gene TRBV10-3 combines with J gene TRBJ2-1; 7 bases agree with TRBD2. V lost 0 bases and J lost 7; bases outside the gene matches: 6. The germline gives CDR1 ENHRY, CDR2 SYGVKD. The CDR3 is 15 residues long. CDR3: CAISESVQGGNEQFF. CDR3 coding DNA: TGTGCCATCAGTGAGTCGGTTCAGGGAGGGAATGAGCAGTTCTTC.

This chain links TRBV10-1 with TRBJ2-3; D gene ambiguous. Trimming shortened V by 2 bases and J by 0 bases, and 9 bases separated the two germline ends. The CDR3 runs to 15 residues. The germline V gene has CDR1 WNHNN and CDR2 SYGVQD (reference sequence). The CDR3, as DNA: TGCGCCAGCAGTGAGGGGCTCTCTAGCACAGATACGCAGTATTTT. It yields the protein CASSEGLSSTDTQYF.

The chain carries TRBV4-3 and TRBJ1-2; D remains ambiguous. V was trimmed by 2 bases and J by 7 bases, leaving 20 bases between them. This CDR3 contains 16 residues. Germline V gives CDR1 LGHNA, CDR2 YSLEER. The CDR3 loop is CASSQLWPTPSGGYTF. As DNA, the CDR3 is TGCGCCAGCAGCCAATTGTGGCCGACTCCTTCGGGTGGCTACACCTTC.

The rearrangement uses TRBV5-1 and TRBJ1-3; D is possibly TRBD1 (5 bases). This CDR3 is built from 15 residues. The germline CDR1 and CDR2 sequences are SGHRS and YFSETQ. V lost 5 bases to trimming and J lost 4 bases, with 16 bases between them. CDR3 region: CASRRGGEDGNTIYF. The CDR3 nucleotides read TGCGCCAGCAGAAGGGGAGGGGAGGACGGAAACACCATATATTTT.

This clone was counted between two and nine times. CDR3 amino acids: CASSRSGVDTEAFF. The CDR3 DNA sequence: TGCGCCAGCAGCCGCTCGGGGGTGGACACTGAAGCTTTCTTT. This chain connects TRBV4-1 to TRBJ1-1, with D possibly being TRBD1 (5 bases). The CDR3 has 14 residues. Trimming left V 4 bases short and J 3 bases short, with 12 bases between. Germline V gene lookup returns CDR1 MGHRA and CDR2 YSYEKL.

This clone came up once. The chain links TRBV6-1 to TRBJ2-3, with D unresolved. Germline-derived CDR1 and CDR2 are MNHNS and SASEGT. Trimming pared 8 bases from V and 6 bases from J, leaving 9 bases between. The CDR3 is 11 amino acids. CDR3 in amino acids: CASRVVDTQYF. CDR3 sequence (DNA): TGTGCCAGCCGAGTGGTTGATACGCAGTATTTT.

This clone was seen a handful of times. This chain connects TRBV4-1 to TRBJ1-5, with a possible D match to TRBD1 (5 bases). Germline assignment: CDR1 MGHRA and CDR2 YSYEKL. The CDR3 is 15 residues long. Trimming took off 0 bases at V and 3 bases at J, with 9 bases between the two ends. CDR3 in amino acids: CASSQEVQANQPQHF. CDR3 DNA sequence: TGCGCCAGCAGCCAAGAGGTACAGGCCAATCAGCCCCAGCATTTT.

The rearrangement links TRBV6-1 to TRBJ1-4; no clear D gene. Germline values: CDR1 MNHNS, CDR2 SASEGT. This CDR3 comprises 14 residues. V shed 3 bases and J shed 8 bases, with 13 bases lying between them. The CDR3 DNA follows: TGTGCCAGCAGTGAGCCGCCGCTTGTGGAAAAACTGTTTTTT. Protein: CASSEPPLVEKLFF.

The CDR3 DNA reads as TGTGCCAGCAGCTTAGGACTAGAGCCGGAGACCCAGTACTTC. This codes for CASSLGLEPETQYF. The chain combines TRBV11-2 with TRBJ2-5, with D perhaps TRBD2 (6 bases). V shed 1 base and J shed 5 bases, with 11 bases lying between them. The CDR3 consists of 14 residues. Per germline, CDR1 SGHAT and CDR2 FQNNGV.

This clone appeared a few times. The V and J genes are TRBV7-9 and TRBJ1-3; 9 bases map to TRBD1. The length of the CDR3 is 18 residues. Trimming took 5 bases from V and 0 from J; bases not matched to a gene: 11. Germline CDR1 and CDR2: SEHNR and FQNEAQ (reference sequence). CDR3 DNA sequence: TGTGCCAGCAGCCAAGACAGGGGGGTCCTTGGCTCTGGAAACACCATATATTTT. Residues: CASSQDRGVLGSGNTIYF.

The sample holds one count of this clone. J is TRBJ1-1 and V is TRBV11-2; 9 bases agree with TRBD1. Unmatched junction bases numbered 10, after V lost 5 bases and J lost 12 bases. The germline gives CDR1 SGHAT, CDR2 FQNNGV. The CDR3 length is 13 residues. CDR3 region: CASSPAGTGSSFF. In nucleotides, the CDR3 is TGTGCCAGCAGCCCAGCCGGGACAGGGTCGTCTTTCTTT.

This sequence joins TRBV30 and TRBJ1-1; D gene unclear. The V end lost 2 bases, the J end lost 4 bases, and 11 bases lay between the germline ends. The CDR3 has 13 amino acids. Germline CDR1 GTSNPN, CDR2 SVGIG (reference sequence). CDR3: CAWSYKVRTEAFF. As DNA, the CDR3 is TGTGCCTGGAGTTATAAGGTACGCACTGAAGCTTTCTTT.

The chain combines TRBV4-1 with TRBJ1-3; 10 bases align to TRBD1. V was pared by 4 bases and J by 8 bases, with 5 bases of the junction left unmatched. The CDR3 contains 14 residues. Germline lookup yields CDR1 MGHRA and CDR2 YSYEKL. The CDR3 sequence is CASSPGQGTDTIYF. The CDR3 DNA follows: TGCGCCAGCAGCCCGGGACAGGGGACAGACACCATATATTTT.

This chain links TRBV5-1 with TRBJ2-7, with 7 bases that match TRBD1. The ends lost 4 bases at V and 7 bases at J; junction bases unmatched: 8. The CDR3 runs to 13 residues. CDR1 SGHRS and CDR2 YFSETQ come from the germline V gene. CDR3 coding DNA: TGCGCCAGCAGCCCAGGACAGGTGTATGAGCAGTACTTC. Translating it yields CASSPGQVYEQYF.

The CDR3 reads CASSQPHPGGKATEAFF. CDR3 DNA sequence: TGCGCCAGCAGTCAACCCCATCCGGGGGGCAAGGCCACTGAAGCTTTCTTT. This chain links TRBV23-1 with TRBJ1-1; perhaps TRBD1 as D (6 bases). TRBV23-1 has ORF status, its function being uncertain. The CDR3 sequence is 17 residues long. V lost 2 bases, J lost 4 bases, and 20 bases lay in between.

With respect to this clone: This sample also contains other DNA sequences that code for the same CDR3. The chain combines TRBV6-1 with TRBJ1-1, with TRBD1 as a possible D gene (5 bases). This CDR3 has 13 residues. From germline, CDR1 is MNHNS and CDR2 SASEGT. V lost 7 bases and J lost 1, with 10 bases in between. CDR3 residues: CASKGPENTEAFF. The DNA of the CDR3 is TGTGCCAGCAAGGGACCGGAGAACACTGAAGCTTTCTTT.

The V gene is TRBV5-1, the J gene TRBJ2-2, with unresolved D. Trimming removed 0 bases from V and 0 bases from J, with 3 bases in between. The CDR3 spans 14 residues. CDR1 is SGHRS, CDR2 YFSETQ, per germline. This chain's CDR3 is CASSLVSNTGELFF. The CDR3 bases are TGCGCCAGCAGCTTGGTGTCGAACACCGGGGAGCTGTTTTTT.

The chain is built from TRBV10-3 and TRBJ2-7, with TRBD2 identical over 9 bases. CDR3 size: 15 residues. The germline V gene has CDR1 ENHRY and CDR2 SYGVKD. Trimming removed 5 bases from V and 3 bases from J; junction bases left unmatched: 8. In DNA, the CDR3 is TGTGCCATCAGTCCCTTGACTAGCGGTAACTACGAGCAGTACTTC. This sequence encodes CAISPLTSGNYEQYF.